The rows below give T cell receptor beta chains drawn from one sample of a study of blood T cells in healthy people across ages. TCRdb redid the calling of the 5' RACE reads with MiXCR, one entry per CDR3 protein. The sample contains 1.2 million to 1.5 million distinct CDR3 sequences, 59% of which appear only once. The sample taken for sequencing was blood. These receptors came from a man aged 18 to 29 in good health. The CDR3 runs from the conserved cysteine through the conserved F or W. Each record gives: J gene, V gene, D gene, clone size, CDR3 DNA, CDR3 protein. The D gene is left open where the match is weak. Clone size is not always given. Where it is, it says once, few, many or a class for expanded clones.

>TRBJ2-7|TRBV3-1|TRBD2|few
TGTGCCAGCAGCCAAGAGGCGCGGGAGTTCGACGAGCAGTACTTC
CASSQEAREFDEQYF
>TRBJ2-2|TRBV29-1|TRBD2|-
TGCAGCGTTCATGATGGGCGGGAGGGTTCTCCCGGGGAGCTGTTTTTT
CSVHDGREGSPGELFF
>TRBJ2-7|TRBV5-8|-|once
TGTGCCAGCAGCCACGGACAGAGCTCCTACAATGAGCAGTACTTC
CASSHGQSSYNEQYF
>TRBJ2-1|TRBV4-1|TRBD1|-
TGCGCCAGCAGCCTAGGGGGCCGGAGTGAGCAGTTCTTC
CASSLGGRSEQFF
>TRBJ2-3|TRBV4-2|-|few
TGTGCCAGCAGCCAAGAACCGGGAGGCACAGATACGCAGTATTTT
CASSQEPGGTDTQYF
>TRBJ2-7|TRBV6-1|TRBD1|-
TGTGCCAGCATCCAGGGGGCCGGAGACGAGCAGTACTTC
CASIQGAGDEQYF
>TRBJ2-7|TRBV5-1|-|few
TGCGCCAGCAGTTTTGATCACGGCGATTACGAGCAGTACTTC
CASSFDHGDYEQYF
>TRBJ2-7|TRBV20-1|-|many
TGCAGTGCCAGAGGAGGCGAAGTCCCCTACGAGCAGTACTTC
CSARGGEVPYEQYF
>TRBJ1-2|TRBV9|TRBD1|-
TGTGCCAGCAGCGCAGCCGGACAGGGTTTGAACTATGGCTACACCTTC
CASSAAGQGLNYGYTF
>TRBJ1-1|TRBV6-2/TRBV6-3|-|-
TGTGCCAGCAGCCAAACACCGATGAACACTGAAGCTTTCTTT
CASSQTPMNTEAFF
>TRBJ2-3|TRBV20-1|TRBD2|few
TGCAGTGCTAGTCTAGCGGGAGCAGATACGCAGTATTTT
CSASLAGADTQYF
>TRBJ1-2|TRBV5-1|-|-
TGCGCCAGCAGCTTGGAAGCCCCCCAGGGAGGCTATGGCTACACCTTC
CASSLEAPQGGYGYTF
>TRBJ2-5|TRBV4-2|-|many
TGTGCCAGCAGCCAAGATACGGGCACCCAAGAGACCCAGTACTTC
CASSQDTGTQETQYF
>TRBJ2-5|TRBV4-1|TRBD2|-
TGCGCCAGCAGCCAACTAATAGCGGGAGTCGCCTACAATGAGCAGTACTTC
CASSQLIAGVAYNEQYF
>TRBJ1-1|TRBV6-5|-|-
TGTGCCAGCAGTTACTCGTACGGAAGTGGCGCTTTCTTT
CASSYSYGSGAFF
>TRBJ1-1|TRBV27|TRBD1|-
TGTGCCAGCAGTATACGTTCCAGGGGGGACACTGAAGCTTTCTTT
CASSIRSRGDTEAFF
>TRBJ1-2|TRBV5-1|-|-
TGCGCCAGCAGCTTATACCAGGGTAACTATGGCTACACCTTC
CASSLYQGNYGYTF
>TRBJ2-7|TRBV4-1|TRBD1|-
TGCGCCAGCAGTCAGGGGACAGGGATGGGTTACGAGCAGTACTTC
CASSQGTGMGYEQYF
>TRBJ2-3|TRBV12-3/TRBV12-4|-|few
TGTGCCAGCAGTTTAGCAGGGGTTGGAGGCACAGATACGCAGTATTTT
CASSLAGVGGTDTQYF
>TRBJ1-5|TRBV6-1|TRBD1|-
TGTGCCAGCCAACCCAACAGGGGAGGTCAGCCCCAGCATTTT
CASQPNRGGQPQHF
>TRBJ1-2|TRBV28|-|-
TGTGCCAGCAGTGTAGCGGCAGGGAAGGGCTACACCTTC
CASSVAAGKGYTF
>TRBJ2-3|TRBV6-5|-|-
TGTGCCAGCAGGAGAAACACAGATACGCAGTATTTT
CASRRNTDTQYF
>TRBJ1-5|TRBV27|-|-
TGTGCCAGCAGTCCCAGCTGGGGGAATCAGCCCCAGCATTTT
CASSPSWGNQPQHF
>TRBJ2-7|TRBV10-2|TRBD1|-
TGCGCCAGCAGTGAGGTGCAGGGGGCTTTATACGAGCAGTACTTC
CASSEVQGALYEQYF
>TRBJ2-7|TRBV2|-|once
TGTGCCAGCAGTGTCGGCCAGCTCCTCTCCTACGAGCAGTACTTC
CASSVGQLLSYEQYF
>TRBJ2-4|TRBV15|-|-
TGTGCCACCAGCAGAGAGGGCAGGGTCGACATTCAGTACTTC
CATSREGRVDIQYF
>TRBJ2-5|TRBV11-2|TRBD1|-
TGTGCCAGCAGCTTAGGCCCCGGGACAGCCGGGGTGAATGAGCAGTACTTC
CASSLGPGTAGVNEQYF
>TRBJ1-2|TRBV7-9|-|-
TGTGCCAGCAGCTTAGCCTTCCCTTATTTATATGGCTACACCTTC
CASSLAFPYLYGYTF
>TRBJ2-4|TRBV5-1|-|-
TGCGCCAGCACCCCGGACACAACCGCCAAAAACATTCAGTACTTC
CASTPDTTAKNIQYF
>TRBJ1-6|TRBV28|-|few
TGTGCCAGCAGTGCGACCAATCGTGGCCTCCACTTT
CASSATNRGLHF
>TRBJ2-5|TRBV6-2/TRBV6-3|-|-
TGTGCCAGCAGTGGGTTCTCGAGGCCCCAGACCCAGTACTTC
CASSGFSRPQTQYF
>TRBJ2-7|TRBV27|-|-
TGTGCCAGCAGTTTATATGGTGCCGAGCAGTACTTC
CASSLYGAEQYF
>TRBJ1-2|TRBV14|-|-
TGTGCCAGCAGCGCCCAGACAGCCTTGGACTATGGCTACACCTTC
CASSAQTALDYGYTF
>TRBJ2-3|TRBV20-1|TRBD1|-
TGCAGTGCCGGGACAGGGGATCCCACAGATACGCAGTATTTT
CSAGTGDPTDTQYF
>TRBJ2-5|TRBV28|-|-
TGTGCCAGCAGTTTATATTTCCAGCCCGGAGAGACCCAGTACTTC
CASSLYFQPGETQYF
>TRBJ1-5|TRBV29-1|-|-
TGCAGCGTTGTATTTGGGGAGAATCAGCCCCAGCATTTT
CSVVFGENQPQHF
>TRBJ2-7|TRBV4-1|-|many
TGCGCCAGCAGCCAAGATCGGGCAGGTTCGTACGAGCAGTACTTC
CASSQDRAGSYEQYF
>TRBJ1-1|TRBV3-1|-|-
TGTGCCAGCAGCCAAGATTACCGGATTGAAGCTTTCTTT
CASSQDYRIEAFF
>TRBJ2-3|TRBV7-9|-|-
TGTGCCAGCAGGAATTATACGCAGTATTTT
CASRNYTQYF
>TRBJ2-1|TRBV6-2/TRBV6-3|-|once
TGTGCCAGCAGTTACAGGGCGGTCTCCTACAATGAGCAGTTCTTC
CASSYRAVSYNEQFF
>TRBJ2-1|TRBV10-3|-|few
TGTGCCATCAGTGAGGTGGACTACCTCTGGAATGAGCAGTTCTTC
CAISEVDYLWNEQFF
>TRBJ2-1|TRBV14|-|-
TGTGCCAGCAGCCAAATTACGGGATGGGGTGAGCAGTTCTTC
CASSQITGWGEQFF
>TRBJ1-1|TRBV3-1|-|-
TGTGCCAGCAGCCAAGATGCGGGGATGAACACTGAAGCTTTCTTT
CASSQDAGMNTEAFF
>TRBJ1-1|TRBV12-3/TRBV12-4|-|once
TGTGCCAGCAAGGAACAGGGAAAAGCTTTCTTT
CASKEQGKAFF
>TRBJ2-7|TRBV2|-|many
TGTGCCAGCAGCCGAGTGGGGTTAAGCGGCTACGAGCAGTACTTC
CASSRVGLSGYEQYF
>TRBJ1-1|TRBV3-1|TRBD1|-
TGTGCCAGCAGCCAAGATTGGGGCCTCGGACAGGCGAACACTGAAGCTTTCTTT
CASSQDWGLGQANTEAFF
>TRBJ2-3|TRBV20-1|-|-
TGCAGTGCTAGAGATGGCGGAACTGCCCTCGCGCAGTATTTT
CSARDGGTALAQYF
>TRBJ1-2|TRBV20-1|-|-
TGCAGTGCTAGTCAGGGACCTCTCTATGGCTACACCTTC
CSASQGPLYGYTF